This entry lists 28 T cell receptor beta chains sequenced from one sample in a study of blood T cell repertoires in COVID-19. Here immunoSEQ multiplex PCR was the method, and the copy in TCRdb shows in-frame clones only, minus some. The data contain 200,000 to 250,000 clones, under 85% of them singletons. Sequences were obtained from peripheral blood. The receptors were gathered from an elderly woman with COVID-19, enrolled during active disease.

The chain couples TRBV5-4 to TRBJ2-3; tentative D call: TRBD2 (5 bases). Germline-derived CDR1 and CDR2 are SGHNT and YYREEE (reference sequence). The CDR3 has 17 amino acids. The germline V and J ends were trimmed by 1 base and 8 bases, with 23 bases remaining between them. The CDR3 coding sequence is TGTGCCAGCAGCTTGTTTGGAGCGGCTCAGGCCTTTGGTACGCAGTATTTT. Protein sequence: CASSLFGAAQAFGTQYF.

The CDR3: CASSETQGTEAFF. The CDR3 DNA sequence: TGTGCCAGCAGCGAGACGCAGGGCACTGAAGCTTTCTTT. The chain is built from TRBV9 and TRBJ1-1, with D possibly TRBD1 on 5 matching bases. Trimming stripped 3 bases from V and 4 bases from J, with 10 bases between. The CDR3 has 13 residues. Germline loops: CDR1 SGDLS, CDR2 YYNGEE.

The DNA for the CDR3 is TGTGCCAGCAGCTTGGAGGGGGCTTTGGTCTATGGCTACACCTTC. Its protein is CASSLEGALVYGYTF. The gene calls are TRBV7-8 and TRBJ1-2; the match to TRBD1 covers 7 bases. Germline V gene lookup returns CDR1 SGHVS and CDR2 FQNEAQ. V lost 3 bases and J lost 4; bases outside the gene matches: 8. The CDR3 consists of 15 residues.

The chain combines TRBV5-1 with TRBJ2-1, with TRBD2 matching 11 bases. From germline, CDR1 is SGHRS and CDR2 YFSETQ. There are 16 residues in the CDR3. V dropped 2 bases and J dropped 3; count of bases not matched to a gene: 4. CDR3 sequence reads: CASSFASGGFYNEQFF. The CDR3 DNA sequence: TGCGCCAGCAGCTTCGCTAGCGGGGGGTTCTACAATGAGCAGTTCTTC.

This clone occurred a few times. Here the CDR3 DNA reads TGTGCCAGCAGCCATCGGGGGGACACTGAAGCTTTCTTT. The encoded protein is CASSHRGDTEAFF. This rearrangement joins TRBV3-1 (or the pseudogene TRBV3-2) to TRBJ1-1; D might be TRBD1 (5 bases). The CDR3 has 13 residues. Deletions cut 3 bases from V and 3 bases from J, with 8 bases between. CDR1 LGHDT and CDR2 YNNKEL come from the germline V gene (reference sequence).

The gene calls are TRBV9 and TRBJ2-3; a weak D match, TRBD1 (5 bases). Germline-derived CDR1 and CDR2 are SGDLS and YYNGEE. Trimming left V 4 bases short and J 2 bases short, with 23 bases between. CDR3 size: 18 residues. The CDR3 here is CASSPHARAGPPTDTQYF. The CDR3 DNA sequence: TGTGCCAGCAGCCCCCACGCTCGGGCAGGGCCCCCCACAGATACGCAGTATTTT.

This clone was recorded once. The J gene is TRBJ2-5, the V gene TRBV5-8, with 11 bases matching TRBD1. The J segment lost 1 base and the V segment lost 5 bases, leaving 4 bases of the junction unmatched. This CDR3 spans 15 amino acids. Germline V lookup: CDR1 SGHTS, CDR2 YDEGEE. As DNA, the CDR3 is TGTGCCAGCAGTCCCGGGACAGGGGGCCAAGAGACCCAGTACTTC. This gives the protein CASSPGTGGQETQYF.

Comment on this clone: In the same sample, other DNA sequences code for this CDR3. The J gene is TRBJ1-5, the V gene TRBV5-1; D possibly corresponds to TRBD1 (5 bases). Germline V gene sequence: CDR1 SGHRS, CDR2 YFSETQ. Trimming shortened V by 4 bases and J by 4 bases, and 9 bases separated the two germline ends. The CDR3 consists of 13 residues. The DNA of the CDR3 is TGCGCCAGCAGCCCCCAGGGTAATCAGCCCCAGCATTTT. Protein: CASSPQGNQPQHF.

The chain joins TRBV5-6 to TRBJ1-2; weak D call: TRBD1 (6 bases). Trimming took 4 bases from V and 6 from J, leaving 13 bases between them. Germline V gene data show CDR1 as SGHDT and CDR2 as YYEEEE. This CDR3 is built from 13 residues. CDR3: CASSPQGYDGYTF. CDR3 DNA sequence: TGTGCCAGCAGCCCGCAGGGGTACGATGGCTACACCTTC.

The chain links TRBV7-2 to TRBJ1-2, with TRBD1 as a possible D gene (6 bases). Trimming removed 5 bases at V and 2 bases at J, with 18 bases between. In germline, CDR1 is SGHTA, CDR2 FQGNSA. The CDR3 loop spans 16 amino acids. The DNA for the CDR3 is TGTGCCAGCAGCCCCGCCATGGCAGGGGTCAACTATGGCTACACCTTC. Translating it yields CASSPAMAGVNYGYTF.

This sequence joins TRBV5-1 and TRBJ2-7; D unresolved. Germline V gene data show CDR1 as SGHRS and CDR2 as YFSETQ. V lost 0 bases, J lost 6 bases, and 7 bases lay in between. This CDR3 comprises 12 residues. The CDR3 is CASSLELSEQYF. In DNA form, the CDR3 reads TGCGCCAGCAGCTTGGAGCTTAGCGAGCAGTACTTC.

The chain recombines TRBV2 with TRBJ1-5, with TRBD1 as a possible D gene (5 bases). There are 13 residues in the CDR3. The V gene lost 3 bases and the J gene lost 6 bases, with 9 bases spanning the gap. CDR1 and CDR2 from the germline V gene are SNHLY and FYNNEI. CDR3 DNA: TGTGCCAGCAGTGACAGGGTCGGTCAGCCCCAGCATTTT. The encoded protein is CASSDRVGQPQHF.

This chain connects TRBV5-4 to TRBJ2-2, with D possibly being TRBD2 (6 bases). The germline CDR1 and CDR2 sequences are SGHNT and YYREEE (reference sequence). The V and J ends lost 1 base and 6 bases respectively, with 10 bases between them. The CDR3 has 14 amino acids. The DNA for the CDR3 is TGTGCCAGCAGCTTGATGCGGGACGCCGGGGAGCTGTTTTTT. Its translation: CASSLMRDAGELFF.

The gene calls are TRBV6-5 and TRBJ2-2; 7 nucleotides match TRBD1. The CDR3 extends over 15 amino acids. V shed 8 bases and J 0 bases; nucleotides not matched to a gene: 6. CDR1 is MNHEY and CDR2 is SVGAGI in the germline V gene. In nucleotides, the CDR3 is TGTGCCAGCCCGGGACAGTATGCGAACACCGGGGAGCTGTTTTTT. Its translation is CASPGQYANTGELFF.

The V gene is TRBV4-2, the J gene TRBJ1-1; the D gene is possibly TRBD1 (5 bases). In germline, CDR1 is LGHNA, CDR2 YNFKEQ. The CDR3 spans 13 residues. V lost 0 bases and J lost 4, with 6 bases in between. CDR3 coding DNA: TGTGCCAGCAGCCAAGATGGGGCCACTGAAGCTTTCTTT. Protein sequence: CASSQDGATEAFF.

The rearrangement joins TRBV27 to TRBJ1-2; D is uncertain. The CDR3 totals 13 residues. The germline gives CDR1 MNHEY, CDR2 SMNVEV (reference sequence). The germline V and J ends were trimmed by 6 bases and 0 bases, with 8 bases remaining between them. In DNA form, the CDR3 reads TGTGCCAGCAGCCGTACAGCTAACTATGGCTACACCTTC. This encodes CASSRTANYGYTF.

The chain links TRBV6-1 to TRBJ1-3; no clear D. The CDR3 extends over 14 amino acids. The V gene lost 1 base and the J gene lost 2 bases, with 6 bases spanning the gap. Germline CDR1 MNHNS, CDR2 SASEGT. CDR3 region: CASSEGSAGNTIYF. CDR3 in DNA: TGTGCCAGCAGTGAAGGTTCAGCTGGAAACACCATATATTTT.

This clone was counted between two and nine times. This rearrangement joins TRBV14 to TRBJ1-1; 8 bases map to TRBD1. The V and J ends lost 4 bases and 7 bases, in that order; junction bases with no gene match: 11. Germline V lookup: CDR1 SGHDN, CDR2 FVKESK. The CDR3 runs to 15 residues. The DNA of the CDR3 is TGTGCCAGCAGCCTCAATACGGACAGGGACCTTGAAGCTTTCTTT. This encodes CASSLNTDRDLEAFF.

In this sample, this clone turned up once. The rearrangement uses TRBV19 and TRBJ1-2, with D possibly being TRBD1 (5 bases). The CDR3 covers 13 residues. V shed 10 bases and J shed 1 base, with 13 bases lying between them. Germline CDR1 is LNHDA and CDR2 is SQIVND (reference sequence). The chain's CDR3 is CATQEGFNYGYTF. The CDR3 DNA reads as TGTGCCACCCAGGAGGGGTTTAACTATGGCTACACCTTC.

J is TRBJ1-1 and V is TRBV14, with 9 bases fitting TRBD1. The CDR3 consists of 15 residues. Trimming cost V 5 bases and J 4 bases; bases outside gene matches: 8. Germline lookup yields CDR1 SGHDN and CDR2 FVKESK. As DNA, the CDR3 is TGTGCCAGCAGCACATTACAGGGGGCCAGCACTGAAGCTTTCTTT. Amino acid sequence: CASSTLQGASTEAFF.

The rearrangement links TRBV29-1 to TRBJ2-1, with 7 positions matching TRBD2. CDR3 length: 14 residues. With 7 bases clipped from V and 4 bases from J, the junction kept 10 bases outside the gene matches. Per germline, CDR1 SQVTM and CDR2 ANQGSEA. In DNA, the CDR3 is TGCAGCGCCCGGGGAGGGCAGCTATACAATGAGCAGTTCTTC. It is translated as CSARGGQLYNEQFF.

This clone has more than one count but fewer than ten. V gene TRBV28 combines with J gene TRBJ1-4; tentative D call: TRBD1 (5 bases). This CDR3 has 15 residues. CDR1 MDHEN and CDR2 SYDVKM come from the germline V gene. The V end lost 4 bases, the J end lost 6 bases, and 15 bases lay between the germline ends. In nucleotides, the CDR3 is TGTGCCAGCAGTTCCTACACAGGCGGGGATGAAAAACTGTTTTTT. As protein: CASSSYTGGDEKLFF. The whole variable domain, filled in from reference TRBV28 and TRBJ1-4, reads DVKVTQSSRYLVKRTGEKVFLECVQDMDHENMFWYRQDPGLGLRLIYFSYDVKMKEKGDIPEGYSVSREKKERFSLILESASTNQTSMYLCASSSYTGGDEKLFFGSGTQLSVL.

This chain uses TRBV7-6 with TRBJ1-6, with 10 bases that match TRBD1. V shed 1 base, J shed 8 bases, and the junction held 2 bases outside the gene matches. This CDR3 is 15 amino acids long. The germline V gene encodes CDR1 SGHVS and CDR2 FNYEAQ. CDR3 DNA: TGTGCCAGCAGCTTAGAGGGACAGGGGTATTCACCCCTCCACTTT. It translates to CASSLEGQGYSPLHF.

The rearrangement uses TRBV6-2 or TRBV6-3 and TRBJ1-4, with D possibly TRBD1 on 5 matching bases. From germline, CDR1 is MNHEY and CDR2 SVGEGT. Trimming stripped 2 bases from V and 4 bases from J, with 11 bases between. The CDR3 length is 15 residues. The CDR3 nucleotides read TGTGCCAGCAGTTACAGGCGCAGGGTTAATGAAAAACTGTTTTTT. Translated: CASSYRRRVNEKLFF.

The V gene is TRBV3-1 (or the pseudogene TRBV3-2), the J gene TRBJ1-6; tentatively, D is TRBD1 (6 bases). V lost 3 bases and J 7 bases, leaving 13 bases between the germline ends. The CDR3 contains 15 residues. Germline-derived CDR1 and CDR2 are LGHDT and YNNKEL (reference sequence). CDR3 in amino acids: CASSHQGRGNSPLHF. The CDR3 nucleotides read TGTGCCAGCAGCCACCAAGGGAGGGGGAATTCACCCCTCCACTTT.

V is TRBV28 and J is TRBJ1-2; TRBD1 matches at 7 bases. The J segment lost 5 bases and the V segment lost 6 bases, leaving 9 bases of the junction unmatched. In germline, CDR1 is MDHEN, CDR2 SYDVKM. This CDR3 comprises 14 residues. The CDR3 bases are TGTGCCAGCAGGCCCCGAACAGGGGATTATGGCTACACCTTC. Encoded protein: CASRPRTGDYGYTF.

The chain uses TRBV27 and TRBJ2-1; tentatively, D is TRBD2 (6 bases). This CDR3 region has 14 residues. V lost 5 bases and J 12 bases, leaving 20 bases between the germline ends. Germline CDR1 MNHEY, CDR2 SMNVEV (reference sequence). The CDR3, as DNA: TGTGCCAGCAGTGGGCGACTAGGTCGGCTTAGGCAGTTCTTC. Translation gives CASSGRLGRLRQFF.

The chain has TRBV3-1 (or the pseudogene TRBV3-2) and TRBJ1-1; D unclear. CDR1 and CDR2 (germline): LGHDT, YNNKEL (reference sequence). The V end was cut by 4 bases, the J end by 9 bases, with 12 bases between. The CDR3 totals 12 residues. The CDR3 region is CASSPTGGQAFF. The DNA of the CDR3 is TGTGCCAGCAGCCCGACCGGAGGACAAGCTTTCTTT.